The 17 T cell receptor beta chains below come from one sample, sequenced in a study of graft-versus-host responses after intestinal transplantation. No antigen has been identified for these receptors. Libraries were prepared by immunoSEQ multiplex PCR; TCRdb keeps only in-frame clonotypes and omits some of them. This sample has 40,000 or so clones, with about 95% found just once. The sample consisted of unstimulated CD8+ T cells sorted from spleen or lymph node cells, taken before transplant. Every receptor here comes from a human donor who was the organ donor for an intestinal transplant.

The CDR3 bases are TGTGCCAGCAGCTTCTTCTGGCCAGCCACTAGCACAGATACGCAGTATTTT. It is translated as CASSFFWPATSTDTQYF. The genes are TRBV7-2 and TRBJ2-3; the D is unclear. CDR1 is SGHTA and CDR2 is FQGNSA in the germline V gene. The CDR3 totals 17 residues. Trimming took 3 bases from V and 0 from J, leaving 16 bases between them.

The chain combines TRBV11-3 with TRBJ1-1, with 7 bases that match TRBD1. The V segment lost 5 bases and the J segment 7 bases; nucleotides outside the gene matches: 13. This CDR3 has 15 amino acids. Germline CDR1 reads SGHNT; CDR2 reads YENEEA. The CDR3 protein is CASSQLQTGAVEAFF. The CDR3 bases are TGTGCCAGCAGCCAACTACAAACAGGGGCGGTTGAAGCTTTCTTT.

This sequence joins TRBV6-5 and TRBJ2-2; weak D call: TRBD2 (6 bases). In germline, CDR1 is MNHEY, CDR2 SVGAGI. This CDR3 comprises 14 residues. Deletions cut 6 bases from V and 6 bases from J, with 14 bases between. The chain's CDR3 is CASSLRLVPGELFF. The DNA for the CDR3 is TGTGCCAGCAGCCTGAGACTAGTACCCGGGGAGCTGTTTTTT.

The V gene is TRBV11-3, the J gene TRBJ2-7; 9 bases map to TRBD1. Germline V lookup: CDR1 SGHNT, CDR2 YENEEA. The trim removed 7 bases at V and 1 base at J, leaving 2 bases unmatched. The CDR3 sequence is 13 residues long. CDR3 in amino acids: CASTGTGSYEQYF. The CDR3 nucleotides read TGTGCCAGCACCGGGACAGGGTCCTACGAGCAGTACTTC.

The chain employs TRBV9 and TRBJ1-3, with D unresolved. The germline gives CDR1 SGDLS, CDR2 YYNGEE. Trimming removed 0 bases at V and 0 bases at J, with 4 bases between. This CDR3 is 14 amino acids long. CDR3 in amino acids: CASSVEGSGNTIYF. DNA of the CDR3: TGTGCCAGCAGCGTAGAGGGCTCTGGAAACACCATATATTTT.

The rearrangement joins TRBV28 to TRBJ1-4; D gene unclear. The CDR3 runs 19 residues. CDR1 and CDR2 (germline): MDHEN, SYDVKM. V was clipped by 5 bases and J by 6 bases, with 28 bases between them. CDR3 DNA sequence: TGTGCCAGCAGTATACTTGCTGGGCCGCGCCCTAGGGATGATGAAAAACTGTTTTTT. Translation: CASSILAGPRPRDDEKLFF. The complete variable domain, with remaining parts taken from reference TRBV28 and TRBJ1-4, reads DVKVTQSSRYLVKRTGEKVFLECVQDMDHENMFWYRQDPGLGLRLIYFSYDVKMKEKGDIPEGYSVSREKKERFSLILESASTNQTSMYLCASSILAGPRPRDDEKLFFGSGTQLSVL.

V is TRBV7-2 and J is TRBJ1-4, with 8 bases matching TRBD1. Losses at the gene ends were 0 bases for V and 5 bases for J; bases not matched to a gene: 2. The germline CDR1 and CDR2 sequences are SGHTA and FQGNSA. The CDR3 is 15 amino acids. Here the CDR3 reads CASSLADRDNEKLFF. The CDR3 DNA reads as TGTGCCAGCAGCTTAGCGGACAGGGACAATGAAAAACTGTTTTTT.

The gene calls are TRBV7-5 and TRBJ1-2. TRBV7-5 is designated a pseudogene. The CDR3 extends over 16 amino acids. DNA for the CDR3: TGTGCCAGAAGCCCCCCCCCGCGCAGGGAGGACTATGGCTACACCTTC. The encoded protein is CARSPPPRREDYGYTF.

The chain has TRBV9 and TRBJ2-7; 7 bases map to TRBD2. Germline assignment: CDR1 SGDLS and CDR2 YYNGEE. With 4 bases clipped from V and 1 base from J, the junction kept 5 bases outside the gene matches. This CDR3 has 14 amino acids. The CDR3 region has the DNA TGTGCCAGCAGCCCTACCGGGGGGTCCTACGAGCAGTACTTC. Translating gives CASSPTGGSYEQYF.

This clone was recorded a few times. This chain links TRBV9 with TRBJ2-2; D not certain. Trimming took off 0 bases at V and 6 bases at J, with 0 bases between the two ends. This CDR3 contains 11 residues. Germline values: CDR1 SGDLS, CDR2 YYNGEE. DNA of the CDR3: TGTGCCAGCAGCGTAGCCGGGGAGCTGTTTTTT. It yields the protein CASSVAGELFF.

The rearrangement joins TRBV7-9 to TRBJ1-1; TRBD1 matches 7 bases. Germline V gene sequence: CDR1 SEHNR, CDR2 FQNEAQ (reference sequence). V gave up 3 bases and J gave up 8 bases; unmatched junction bases: 0. The CDR3 has 11 residues. The CDR3, as DNA: TGTGCCAGCAGCTTGGGACAGGAAGCTTTCTTT. Encoded protein: CASSLGQEAFF.

The chain uses TRBV5-4 and TRBJ2-7; a weak D match, TRBD1 (6 bases). Germline CDR1 reads SGHNT; CDR2 reads YYREEE (reference sequence). The ends were cut back, 2 bases at V and 1 base at J, with 13 bases in the middle. CDR3 length: 15 residues. The DNA of the CDR3 is TGTGCCAGCAGCTTTCAGGACAGCGAATCCTACGAGCAGTACTTC. It specifies CASSFQDSESYEQYF.

This clone was seen more than once but under ten times. The J gene is TRBJ2-3, the V gene TRBV4-3, with a weak D call TRBD2 (5 bases). Looked up from germline, CDR1 is LGHNA and CDR2 is YSLEER. The V end lost 1 base, the J end lost 0 bases, and 8 bases lay between the germline ends. There are 15 residues in the CDR3. CDR3 bases: TGCGCCAGCAGCCAAGGGAGCGGAAGCACAGATACGCAGTATTTT. Protein product: CASSQGSGSTDTQYF.

The J gene is TRBJ2-7, the V gene TRBV4-1; D unresolved. The CDR3 runs to 15 residues. Per the germline V gene, CDR1 is MGHRA and CDR2 is YSYEKL. The germline V and J ends were trimmed by 3 bases and 3 bases, with 15 bases remaining between them. The DNA of the CDR3 is TGCGCCAGCAGCCACGCTTATTCAGGTAGCTACGAGCAGTACTTC. Translation: CASSHAYSGSYEQYF.

The gene calls are TRBV29-1 and TRBJ1-1; 7 bases are shared with TRBD1. From germline, CDR1 is SQVTM and CDR2 ANQGSEA. Germline trimming cut 7 bases from V and 0 bases from J; bases unmatched to any gene: 14. This CDR3 is built from 16 residues. CDR3 in DNA: TGCAGCGCTCTATGCGACAGGGAGGATCTGAACACTGAAGCTTTCTTT. Residues: CSALCDREDLNTEAFF.

The chain links TRBV4-1 to TRBJ2-7; 7 bases map to TRBD1. The J segment lost 2 bases and the V segment lost 4 bases, leaving 8 bases of the junction unmatched. The CDR3 consists of 15 residues. The germline V gene encodes CDR1 MGHRA and CDR2 YSYEKL. DNA of the CDR3: TGCGCCAGCAGCCCCACTTTTAGGGGGCCCTACGAGCAGTACTTC. As protein: CASSPTFRGPYEQYF.

This chain connects TRBV9 to TRBJ2-5, with D tentatively TRBD1 or TRBD2 (6 bases each). Looked up from germline, CDR1 is SGDLS and CDR2 is YYNGEE. This CDR3 is 17 amino acids long. V was trimmed by 0 bases and J by 2 bases, leaving 17 bases between them. The CDR3 bases are TGTGCCAGCAGCGTAGGATGGAGGGGGAGGCCTCAAGAGACCCAGTACTTC. The encoded protein is CASSVGWRGRPQETQYF. The full variable domain, in which reference TRBV9 and TRBJ2-5 provide the parts outside the CDR3, is DSGVTQTPKHLITATGQRVTLRCSPRSGDLSVYWYQQSLDQGLQFLIQYYNGEERAKGNILERFSAQQFPDLHSELNLSSLELGDSALYFCASSVGWRGRPQETQYFGPGTRLLVL.